This is a list of T cell receptor beta chains from one sample in a study of OX40 agonist ivuxolimab in advanced cancers. Data came from immunoSEQ multiplex PCR; TCRdb stores just in-frame clones and leaves some out. This sample yields around 80,000 clones, of which roughly 88% are seen a single time; 0.72% belongs to the top ten. The specimen comprised CD4+ or CD8+ T cells sorted from blood, sampled in a trial of the OX40 agonist ivuxolimab. Receptors were obtained from an adult with an advanced solid tumor such as melanoma, head and neck, liver or kidney cancer. Each CDR3 is given with its conserved first and last residue. Fields, in order: V gene, clone size, D gene, J gene, CDR3 protein, CDR3 DNA. D genes are given only for firm matches. The listing skips clone size in some rows; elsewhere it reads once, few, many or a size class.

TRBV5-1	-	TRBD1	TRBJ1-2	CASSLDTGENGYTF	TGCGCCAGCAGCTTGGATACAGGGGAGAACGGCTACACCTTC
TRBV7-9	-	-	TRBJ2-1	CASSSTGFNEQFF	TGTGCCAGCAGCTCTACGGGTTTCAATGAGCAGTTCTTC
TRBV4-1	-	-	TRBJ2-7	CASSQDSFGYRARRDEQYF	TGCGCCAGCAGCCAAGATTCTTTCGGGTACAGGGCCCGCCGGGACGAGCAGTACTTC
TRBV6-1	-	-	TRBJ1-2	CASSSLFQGLYGYTF	TGTGCCAGCAGTTCCCTCTTTCAGGGGCTCTATGGCTACACCTTC
TRBV20-1	-	-	TRBJ2-1	CSARDGTEGFF	TGCAGTGCTAGAGATGGAACCGAGGGGTTCTTC
TRBV7-8	-	-	TRBJ1-2	CASSLVEGYGYTF	TGTGCCAGCAGCTTAGTAGAAGGCTATGGCTACACCTTC
TRBV28	-	-	TRBJ1-2	CASSPPDRPIYGYTF	TGTGCCAGCAGCCCCCCCGACAGGCCTATCTATGGCTACACCTTC
TRBV6-1	-	TRBD1	TRBJ2-1	CATEGQIYNEQFF	TGTGCCACCGAGGGACAGATCTACAATGAGCAGTTCTTC
TRBV7-3	once	-	TRBJ2-3	CASSPSGHRTDTQYF	TGTGCCAGCAGCCCCTCGGGACATAGGACAGATACGCAGTATTTT
TRBV4-1	few	-	TRBJ1-4	CASSQDEGGKATTGEKLFF	TGCGCCAGCAGCCAAGATGAGGGCGGAAAGGCTACCACGGGGGAAAAACTGTTTTTT
TRBV19	-	-	TRBJ1-2	CASRITSYGYTF	TGTGCCAGTAGGATAACAAGTTATGGCTACACCTTC
TRBV7-9	-	-	TRBJ1-2	CASSELYGYTF	TGTGCCAGCTCAGAGCTCTATGGCTACACCTTC
TRBV19	-	-	TRBJ1-1	CASSLQVSGEAFF	TGTGCCAGTAGTCTCCAGGTGAGCGGTGAAGCTTTCTTT
TRBV6-4	-	-	TRBJ2-2	CASSESGTQNTGELFF	TGTGCCAGCAGTGAGTCCGGGACACAGAACACCGGGGAGCTGTTTTTT
TRBV30	-	-	TRBJ2-7	CAWGDVDEQYF	TGTGCCTGGGGGGACGTCGACGAGCAGTACTTC
TRBV20-1	-	-	TRBJ2-1	CSATLGWEQFF	TGCAGTGCTACGTTGGGCTGGGAGCAGTTCTTC
TRBV2	-	-	TRBJ2-4	CASSEQTFKNIQYF	TGTGCCAGCAGTGAACAAACATTCAAAAACATTCAGTACTTC
TRBV27	-	TRBD1	TRBJ1-5	CASRGTRPGTGGVDQPQHF	TGTGCCAGCAGGGGGACTCGACCCGGGACAGGGGGCGTAGATCAGCCCCAGCATTTT
TRBV5-1	-	TRBD1	TRBJ2-7	CASSLGTGLDEQYF	TGCGCCAGCAGCTTGGGGACAGGGCTCGACGAGCAGTACTTC
TRBV18	-	TRBD1	TRBJ2-3	CASSDGTGVLDTQYF	TGTGCCAGCTCCGACGGGACAGGGGTGTTGGATACGCAGTATTTT
TRBV21-1	-	-	TRBJ2-5	CVTPRLAGGLQETQYF	TGTGTCACACCCCGACTAGCGGGGGGGCTGCAAGAGACCCAGTACTTC
TRBV30	-	-	TRBJ1-2	CAWSLPSPRSGYTF	TGTGCCTGGAGTCTCCCCTCGCCCCGAAGCGGCTACACCTTC